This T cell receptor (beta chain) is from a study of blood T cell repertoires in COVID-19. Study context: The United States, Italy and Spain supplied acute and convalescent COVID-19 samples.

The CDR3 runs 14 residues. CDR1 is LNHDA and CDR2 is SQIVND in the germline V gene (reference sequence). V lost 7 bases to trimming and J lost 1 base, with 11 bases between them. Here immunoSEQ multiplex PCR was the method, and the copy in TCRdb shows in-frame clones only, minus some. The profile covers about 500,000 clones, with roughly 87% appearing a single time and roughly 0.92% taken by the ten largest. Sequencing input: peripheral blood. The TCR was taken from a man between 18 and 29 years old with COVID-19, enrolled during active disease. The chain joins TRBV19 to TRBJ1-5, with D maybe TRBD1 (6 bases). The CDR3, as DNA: TGTGCCAGTAAGAACAGGGCAAGCAATCAGCCCCAGCATTTT. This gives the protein CASKNRASNQPQHF.